This T cell receptor beta chain was recorded in a study of CD8+CD57+ T cells in acquired aplastic anemia. Study-wide findings and caveats: Patients and controls shared some 30 CD8+ CDR3 sequences. Between patients and controls, CD8+ Simpson's diversity did not vary significantly.

Patients selected for sequencing had displayed CD8+CD57+ cell expansion by flow cytometry. Each patient carried a diagnosis of severe acquired aplastic anemia. It was genomic DNA that served as the template for profiling TCR beta VDJ and CDR3. MiXCR, run by TCRdb on the reads, gives a single entry per CDR3 protein. The repertoire holds tens of thousands of distinct CDR3 sequences, with less than 65% as singletons. A remark on this clonotype: Its antigen remains unidentified.

The sequence was obtained from a human donor with aplastic anemia. The material sequenced was sorted CD4+, CD8+, or CD8+CD57+ T cells (not recorded which) from PBMCs.

The CDR3 loop reads CASSEGSQPQHF. The CDR3 DNA reads TGTGCCAGCAGTGAGGGCAGTCAGCCCCAGCATTTT. This sequence joins TRBV7-9 and TRBJ1-5, with D unresolved. CDR3 length equals 12 residues. The V gene lost 6 bases and the J gene lost 6 bases, with 9 bases spanning the gap. In germline, CDR1 is SEHNR, CDR2 FQNEAQ (reference sequence).